A single sample is the source of the 21 T cell receptor beta chains below, sequenced in a study of shared clonotypes between healthy human individuals. Clones were read by immunoSEQ multiplex PCR, and TCRdb kept only the in-frame ones, dropping some. The table lists over a million clones, approximately 98% of them singletons, with around 0.45% in the top ten. The sequenced material came from naive CD4+ T cells sorted from blood. Subset indicated: CD45RA+ positively selected. Receptors originate from a man aged 30-40 years in good health.

The genes are TRBV6-5 and TRBJ1-5; D remains ambiguous. CDR3 size: 14 residues. Germline V CDR1 and CDR2: MNHEY, SVGAGI. V dropped 5 bases and J dropped 5 bases, with 13 bases sitting between them. CDR3 in DNA: TGTGCCAGCAGTATACAGCCTGGGTATCAGCCCCAGCATTTT. It specifies CASSIQPGYQPQHF.

The V gene is TRBV7-3, the J gene TRBJ2-7; TRBD2 matches 7 bases. The germline V gene encodes CDR1 SGHTA and CDR2 FQGTGA. The trim removed 5 bases at V and 3 bases at J, leaving 10 bases unmatched. There are 15 residues in the CDR3. This chain's CDR3 is CASSPQSGDYYEQYF. CDR3 nucleotide sequence: TGTGCCAGCAGCCCCCAGTCGGGGGACTACTACGAGCAGTACTTC.

This rearrangement joins TRBV5-1 to TRBJ2-7; D call uncertain. The V and J ends lost 0 bases and 2 bases respectively, with 9 bases between them. Germline V gene data show CDR1 as SGHRS and CDR2 as YFSETQ. The CDR3 loop spans 14 amino acids. The CDR3 DNA sequence: TGCGCCAGCAGCTTGGGGGGAATGGCCTACGAGCAGTACTTC. This sequence encodes CASSLGGMAYEQYF.

The chain recombines TRBV28 with TRBJ2-7; the D is unclear. V gave up 6 bases and J gave up 9 bases, with 9 bases separating them. The length of the CDR3 is 10 residues. The V gene's germline CDR1 is MDHEN and CDR2 SYDVKM. CDR3 region: CASSDLWQYF. CDR3 bases: TGTGCCAGCAGCGACCTTTGGCAGTACTTC.

The chain carries TRBV28 and TRBJ1-3; D is ambiguous. The germline CDR1 and CDR2 sequences are MDHEN and SYDVKM. V shed 2 bases and J shed 2 bases, with 7 bases lying between them. The CDR3 is 14 amino acids. The CDR3 is CASSLNGAGNTIYF. Here the CDR3 DNA reads TGTGCCAGCAGTTTAAACGGGGCTGGAAACACCATATATTTT. The full variable domain, rest sourced from reference TRBV28 and TRBJ1-3, is DVKVTQSSRYLVKRTGEKVFLECVQDMDHENMFWYRQDPGLGLRLIYFSYDVKMKEKGDIPEGYSVSREKKERFSLILESASTNQTSMYLCASSLNGAGNTIYFGEGSWLTVV.

The chain employs TRBV6-5 and TRBJ1-2; possibly TRBD1 for D (5 bases). The CDR3 contains 13 residues. Trimming removed 6 bases at V and 8 bases at J, with 16 bases between. CDR1 is MNHEY and CDR2 is SVGAGI in the germline V gene. The CDR3 here is CASRVAGSGGYTF. CDR3 DNA sequence: TGTGCCAGCAGGGTGGCAGGGAGTGGAGGCTACACCTTC.

This clone has just one count. The chain uses TRBV27 and TRBJ2-7; 7 nucleotides line up with TRBD1. Germline CDR1 and CDR2: MNHEY and SMNVEV (reference sequence). There are 16 residues in the CDR3. J gave up 3 bases and V 4 bases, and 12 bases lay outside the gene matches. DNA for the CDR3: TGTGCCAGCAGTTATGTAACCGGGACAGACGACTACGAGCAGTACTTC. It yields the protein CASSYVTGTDDYEQYF.

The V gene is TRBV7-9, the J gene TRBJ2-7; perhaps TRBD1 as D (6 bases). CDR1 is SEHNR, CDR2 FQNEAQ, per germline (reference sequence). V gave up 2 bases and J gave up 6 bases, with 11 bases separating them. The CDR3 extends over 13 amino acids. DNA of the CDR3: TGTGCCAGCAGCTTAAAGGGGGTGGGCGAGCAGTACTTC. Its translation is CASSLKGVGEQYF.

The rearrangement links TRBV28 to TRBJ1-1, with unresolved D. Trimming took 6 bases from V and 1 from J, leaving 15 bases between them. This CDR3 region has 15 residues. Looked up from germline, CDR1 is MDHEN and CDR2 is SYDVKM. CDR3 bases: TGTGCCAGCAGATCTAACAGTCTCCCGAACACTGAAGCTTTCTTT. Its protein is CASRSNSLPNTEAFF.

In this sample, this clone turned up once. The gene calls are TRBV28 and TRBJ1-2, with D perhaps TRBD1 (6 bases). This CDR3 spans 14 amino acids. Germline assignment: CDR1 MDHEN and CDR2 SYDVKM. The ends were cut back, 7 bases at V and 4 bases at J, with 16 bases in the middle. The CDR3 DNA reads as TGTGCCAGCAACCTTTTACAGGGTCTCTATGGCTACACCTTC. It specifies CASNLLQGLYGYTF.

The rearrangement uses TRBV18 and TRBJ2-6; TRBD1 is a possible D gene (6 bases). V lost 1 base, J lost 0 bases, and 13 bases lay in between. Germline-derived CDR1 and CDR2 are KGHSH and LQKENI. CDR3 size: 18 residues. This chain's CDR3 is CASSPLQTGVSGANVLTF. DNA for the CDR3: TGTGCCAGCTCACCACTCCAGACAGGCGTCTCTGGGGCCAACGTCCTGACTTTC.

This chain uses TRBV2 with TRBJ1-1; D possibly corresponds to TRBD1 (5 bases). This CDR3 is built from 14 residues. Trimming pared 5 bases from V and 3 bases from J, leaving 13 bases between. Germline V lookup: CDR1 SNHLY, CDR2 FYNNEI. CDR3 in DNA: TGTGCCAGCAGTCTGACCGACAGCTACACTGAAGCTTTCTTT. Encoded protein: CASSLTDSYTEAFF.

The V call is TRBV28, the J call TRBJ1-1, with D perhaps matching TRBD1 (5 bases). V was trimmed by 7 bases and J by 4 bases, leaving 10 bases between them. The germline V gene has CDR1 MDHEN and CDR2 SYDVKM. There are 12 residues in the CDR3. The DNA for the CDR3 is TGTGCCAGCATCGCAGGGACCACTGAAGCTTTCTTT. Its translation is CASIAGTTEAFF. The whole variable domain, remainder taken from reference TRBV28 and TRBJ1-1, is DVKVTQSSRYLVKRTGEKVFLECVQDMDHENMFWYRQDPGLGLRLIYFSYDVKMKEKGDIPEGYSVSREKKERFSLILESASTNQTSMYLCASIAGTTEAFFGQGTRLTVV.

The gene calls are TRBV27 and TRBJ1-2; D not certain. Germline V gene lookup returns CDR1 MNHEY and CDR2 SMNVEV (reference sequence). This CDR3 is 14 amino acids long. V lost 6 bases to trimming and J lost 4 bases, with 15 bases between them. The CDR3 region is CASREHLAGYGYTF. The CDR3 DNA sequence: TGTGCCAGCAGAGAACACCTCGCGGGCTATGGCTACACCTTC.

The chain combines TRBV7-2 with TRBJ2-7; the D is unclear. Germline V gene sequence: CDR1 SGHTA, CDR2 FQGNSA. V was pared by 1 base and J by 2 bases, with 18 bases between. This CDR3 comprises 17 residues. CDR3 loop: CASSLVRSVVYAYEQYF. The CDR3 DNA sequence: TGTGCCAGCAGCTTAGTCCGTTCGGTGGTTTACGCCTACGAGCAGTACTTC.

This chain connects TRBV9 to TRBJ1-1, with a weak D call TRBD1 (6 bases). Germline V gene lookup returns CDR1 SGDLS and CDR2 YYNGEE. There are 15 residues in the CDR3. V was pared by 3 bases and J by 2 bases, with 14 bases between. The CDR3 region has the DNA TGTGCCAGCAGCGCTTCCGGGACAAGTAACACTGAAGCTTTCTTT. This gives the protein CASSASGTSNTEAFF.

This chain connects TRBV5-1 to TRBJ2-2; D uncertain. Trimming stripped 2 bases from V and 7 bases from J, with 9 bases between. Per the germline V gene, CDR1 is SGHRS and CDR2 is YFSETQ. The CDR3 is made up of 13 amino acids. The chain's CDR3 is CASSFIAGGELFF. The DNA of the CDR3 is TGCGCCAGCAGCTTTATAGCTGGCGGGGAGCTGTTTTTT.

A remark on this clone: The sample carries other DNA sequences with the same CDR3. The chain recombines TRBV5-5 with TRBJ1-2, with a possible D match to TRBD1 (6 bases). CDR3 length equals 13 residues. The germline gives CDR1 SGHKS, CDR2 YYEKEE (reference sequence). V was shortened by 2 bases and J by 2 bases, with 7 bases between the two germline ends. CDR3 amino acids: CASSFQGNYGYTF. CDR3 coding DNA: TGTGCCAGCAGCTTTCAGGGGAACTATGGCTACACCTTC. The complete variable domain, with remaining parts taken from reference TRBV5-5 and TRBJ1-2, reads DAGVTQSPTHLIKTRGQQVTLRCSPISGHKSVSWYQQVLGQGPQFIFQYYEKEERGRGNFPDRFSARQFPNYSSELNVNALLLGDSALYLCASSFQGNYGYTFGSGTRLTVV.

The chain carries TRBV5-1 and TRBJ1-2, with D perhaps TRBD1 (5 bases). V dropped 1 base and J dropped 6 bases, with 7 bases sitting between them. This CDR3 has 12 residues. The V gene's germline CDR1 is SGHRS and CDR2 YFSETQ. CDR3 residues: CASSLLQDGYTF. CDR3 bases: TGCGCCAGCAGCTTGTTACAGGATGGCTACACCTTC.

The chain links TRBV18 to TRBJ2-2; possibly TRBD1 for D (5 bases). There are 16 residues in the CDR3. Looked up from germline, CDR1 is KGHSH and CDR2 is LQKENI. The V end lost 3 bases, the J end lost 2 bases, and 13 bases lay between the germline ends. The CDR3 DNA sequence: TGTGCCAGCTCACCGAACGGACATACCAACACCGGGGAGCTGTTTTTT. It translates to CASSPNGHTNTGELFF.

This chain links TRBV2 with TRBJ2-7; D might be TRBD2 (5 bases). CDR1 is SNHLY and CDR2 is FYNNEI in the germline V gene. CDR3 length: 13 residues. Trimming pared 4 bases from V and 3 bases from J, leaving 10 bases between. The CDR3 coding sequence is TGTGCCAGCAGTGTCCTAGCCCACTACGAGCAGTACTTC. As protein: CASSVLAHYEQYF.